This note documents a single T cell receptor (beta chain) sequence. TRB rearrangements spanning V, D and J were amplified using mixed TRB-A/B primers. TCRdb used MiXCR to reprocess the multiplex PCR reads, holding one entry per CDR3 protein. The sample consists of more than 8,500 distinct CDR3 sequences, approximately 40% of them appearing once. The record originates from a study of T cell repertoires in aging, cancer and after chemotherapy. On the study more broadly: Over several months to years, re-sampled healthy donor repertoires clearly shared clones.

The template was genomic DNA from peripheral blood, not RNA. This receptor was taken from a human donor in good health. The specimen sequenced was blood.

The CDR3 loop reads CASSPGQSYEQYF. The CDR3 coding sequence is TGTGCCAGCTCACCAGGACAGTCCTACGAGCAGTACTTC. The chain combines TRBV18 with TRBJ2-7; possibly TRBD1 for D (6 bases). V shed 2 bases and J shed 1 base, with 6 bases lying between them. This CDR3 has 13 residues. Germline lookup yields CDR1 KGHSH and CDR2 LQKENI.